Listed below are T cell receptor beta chains from one sample, sequenced in a study of blood T cell repertoires in COVID-19. The repertoire was sequenced with immunoSEQ multiplex PCR; TCRdb's copy has only in-frame clones and lacks some. The repertoire has a few hundred thousand clones, about 81% of them found once; the top ten carry around 9%. Sequencing was performed on PBMCs or T cells enriched from blood (not recorded which). The source is a man in his forties who had recovered from COVID-19. Each CDR3 is given with its conserved first and last residue. The D gene is left open where the match is weak. Size is omitted from some rows. Given values are once, few, many or a class for expanded clones.

j_call clone_size v_call d_call cdr3_nt cdr3_aa
TRBJ2-5 NA TRBV5-6 NA TGTGCCAGCAGCACCCCCGTTAGAGGGGAGACCCAGTACTTC CASSTPVRGETQYF
TRBJ2-3 NA TRBV10-3 TRBD2 TGTGCCATCAGTTTAGCGGGGTCTAGCACAGATACGCAGTATTTT CAISLAGSSTDTQYF
TRBJ1-2 NA TRBV7-9 NA TGTGCCAGCAGCTTAAACAATCAGTATGGCTACACCTTC CASSLNNQYGYTF
TRBJ2-2 NA TRBV10-3 TRBD2 TGTGCCATCAGTCGGGGGAATCGACTAGCGGGGGGCAGCACCGGGGAGCTGTTTTTT CAISRGNRLAGGSTGELFF
TRBJ2-5 NA TRBV10-1 TRBD1 TGCGCCAGCAGTGTGGACAGGGGGCAGACCCAGTACTTC CASSVDRGQTQYF
TRBJ1-5 NA TRBV30 TRBD1 TGTGCCTGGAGTGTCAGGCAGGGGGTTGGTCAGCCCCAGCATTTT CAWSVRQGVGQPQHF
TRBJ1-2 many TRBV19 NA TGTGCCAGTGTGGGGAGGCATGGCTACACCTTC CASVGRHGYTF
TRBJ2-1 once TRBV7-9 TRBD1 TGTGCCAGCAGCCCACGGGACAGTTCCTACAATGAGCAGTTCTTC CASSPRDSSYNEQFF
TRBJ2-2 NA TRBV5-1 NA TGCGCCAGCAGCTTGGAGGTATCCGGGAACGGGGAGCTGTTTTTT CASSLEVSGNGELFF
TRBJ2-7 NA TRBV6-1 TRBD1 TGTGCCAGCAGTGATGAACCGGGACAGGGCTACGAGCAGTACTTC CASSDEPGQGYEQYF
TRBJ1-6 NA TRBV30 TRBD1 TGTGCCTGGAGTGTCTGGAACAGGGGAAATTCACCCCTCCACTTT CAWSVWNRGNSPLHF
TRBJ2-7 NA TRBV25-1 NA TGTGCCAGCAGTGAATCCCATGAGCTGTCGGAGCAGTACTTC CASSESHELSEQYF
TRBJ1-3 NA TRBV3-1/TRBV3-2 NA TGTGCCAGCAGCCAGGTCCCCACTCCTTTTGAGTCGACCATATATTTT CASSQVPTPFESTIYF
TRBJ1-1 NA TRBV6-6 NA TGTGCCAGCAAGGGGATGCAGAACACTGAAGCTTTCTTT CASKGMQNTEAFF
TRBJ2-3 many TRBV5-8 TRBD2 TGTGCCAGCAGCCATACACCGGGACTAGGGGGCACAGATACGCAGTATTTT CASSHTPGLGGTDTQYF
TRBJ2-7 NA TRBV29-1 TRBD1 TGCAGCGCGGGACAGAATTACGAGCAGTACTTC CSAGQNYEQYF
TRBJ1-1 NA TRBV30 NA TGTGCCTGGAGTTTAATTAGCACTGAAGCTTTCTTT CAWSLISTEAFF
TRBJ2-7 NA TRBV11-2 NA TGTGCCAGCAGCTTAGAACGAGGACAGATAAATTACGAGCAGTACTTC CASSLERGQINYEQYF
TRBJ2-2 few TRBV5-1 NA TGCGCCAGCAGCATTACATCACCAACCGGGGAGCTGTTTTTT CASSITSPTGELFF
TRBJ1-3 NA TRBV10-3 NA TGTGCCATCGGGTTTGGTCAGGGAAGAGGAAACACCATATATTTT CAIGFGQGRGNTIYF